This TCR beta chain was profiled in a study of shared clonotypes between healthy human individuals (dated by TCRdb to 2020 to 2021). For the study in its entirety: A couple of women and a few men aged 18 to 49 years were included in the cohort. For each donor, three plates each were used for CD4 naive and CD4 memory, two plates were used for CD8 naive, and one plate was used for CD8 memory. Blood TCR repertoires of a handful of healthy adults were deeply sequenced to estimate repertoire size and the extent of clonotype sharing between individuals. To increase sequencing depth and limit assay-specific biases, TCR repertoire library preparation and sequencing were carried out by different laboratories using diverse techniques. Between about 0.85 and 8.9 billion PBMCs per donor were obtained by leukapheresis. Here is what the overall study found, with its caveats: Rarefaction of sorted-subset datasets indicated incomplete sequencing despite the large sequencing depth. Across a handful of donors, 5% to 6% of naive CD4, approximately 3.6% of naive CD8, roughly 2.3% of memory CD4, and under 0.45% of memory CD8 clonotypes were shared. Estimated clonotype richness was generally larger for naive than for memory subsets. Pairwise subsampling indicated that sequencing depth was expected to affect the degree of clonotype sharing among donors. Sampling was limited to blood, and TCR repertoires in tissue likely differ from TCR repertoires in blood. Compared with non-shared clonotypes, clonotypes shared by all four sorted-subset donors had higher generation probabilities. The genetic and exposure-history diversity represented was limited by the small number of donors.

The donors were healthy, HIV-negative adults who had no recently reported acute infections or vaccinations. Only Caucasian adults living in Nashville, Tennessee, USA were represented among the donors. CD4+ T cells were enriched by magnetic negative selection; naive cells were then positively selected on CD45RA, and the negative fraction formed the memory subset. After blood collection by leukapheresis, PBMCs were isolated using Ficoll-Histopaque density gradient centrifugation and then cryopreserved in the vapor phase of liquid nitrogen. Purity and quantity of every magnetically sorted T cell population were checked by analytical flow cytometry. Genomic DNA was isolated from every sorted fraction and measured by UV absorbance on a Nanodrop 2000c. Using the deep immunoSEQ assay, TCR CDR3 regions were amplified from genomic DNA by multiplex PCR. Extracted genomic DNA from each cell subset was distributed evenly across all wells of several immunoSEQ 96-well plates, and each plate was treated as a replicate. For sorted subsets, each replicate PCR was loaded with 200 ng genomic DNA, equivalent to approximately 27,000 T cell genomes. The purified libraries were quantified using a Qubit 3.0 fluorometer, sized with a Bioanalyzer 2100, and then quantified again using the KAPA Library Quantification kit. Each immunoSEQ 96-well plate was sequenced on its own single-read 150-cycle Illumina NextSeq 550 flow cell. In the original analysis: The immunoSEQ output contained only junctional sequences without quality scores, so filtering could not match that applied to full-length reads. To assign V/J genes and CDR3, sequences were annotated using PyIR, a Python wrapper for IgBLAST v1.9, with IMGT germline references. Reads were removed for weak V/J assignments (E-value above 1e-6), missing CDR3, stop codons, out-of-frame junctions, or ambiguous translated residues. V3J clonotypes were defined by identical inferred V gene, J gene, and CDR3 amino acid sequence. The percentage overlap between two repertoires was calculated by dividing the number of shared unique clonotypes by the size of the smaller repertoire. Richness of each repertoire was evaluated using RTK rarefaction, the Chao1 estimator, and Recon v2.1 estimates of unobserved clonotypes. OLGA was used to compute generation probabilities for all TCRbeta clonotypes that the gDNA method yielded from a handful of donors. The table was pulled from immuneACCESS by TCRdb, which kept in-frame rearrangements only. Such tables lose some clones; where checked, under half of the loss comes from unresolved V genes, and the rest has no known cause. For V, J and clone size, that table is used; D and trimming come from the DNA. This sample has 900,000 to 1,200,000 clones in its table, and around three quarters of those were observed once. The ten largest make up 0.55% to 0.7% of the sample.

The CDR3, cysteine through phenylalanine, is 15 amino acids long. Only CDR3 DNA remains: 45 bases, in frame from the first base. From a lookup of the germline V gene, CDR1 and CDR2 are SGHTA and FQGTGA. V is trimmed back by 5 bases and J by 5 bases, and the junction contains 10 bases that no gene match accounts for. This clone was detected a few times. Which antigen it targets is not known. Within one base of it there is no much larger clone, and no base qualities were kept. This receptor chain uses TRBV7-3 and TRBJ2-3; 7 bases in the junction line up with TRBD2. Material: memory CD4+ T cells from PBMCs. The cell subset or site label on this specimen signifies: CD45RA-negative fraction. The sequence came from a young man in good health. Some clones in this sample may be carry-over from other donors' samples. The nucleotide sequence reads TGTGCCAGCAGCCTTAGCGGGTACTACGGAGATACGCAGTATTTT. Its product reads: CASSLSGYYGDTQYF.